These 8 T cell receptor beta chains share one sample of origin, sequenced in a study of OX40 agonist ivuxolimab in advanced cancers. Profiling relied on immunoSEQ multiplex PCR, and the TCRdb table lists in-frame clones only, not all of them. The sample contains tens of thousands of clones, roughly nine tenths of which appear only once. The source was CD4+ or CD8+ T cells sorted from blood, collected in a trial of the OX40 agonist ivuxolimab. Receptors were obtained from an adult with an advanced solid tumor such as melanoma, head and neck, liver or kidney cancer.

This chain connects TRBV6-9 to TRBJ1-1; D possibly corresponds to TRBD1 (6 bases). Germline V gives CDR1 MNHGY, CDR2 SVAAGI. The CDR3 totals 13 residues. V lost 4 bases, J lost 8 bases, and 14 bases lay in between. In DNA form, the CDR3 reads TGTGCCAGCAGTTCGAACAGGGAGGCGGAAGCTTTCTTT. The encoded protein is CASSSNREAEAFF.

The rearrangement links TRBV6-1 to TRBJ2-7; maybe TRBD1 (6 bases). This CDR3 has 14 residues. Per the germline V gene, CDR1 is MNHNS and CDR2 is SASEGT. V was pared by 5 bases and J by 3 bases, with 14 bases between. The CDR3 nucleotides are TGTGCCAGCAGTAAAGGGGGACAAATCTACGAGCAGTACTTC. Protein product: CASSKGGQIYEQYF.

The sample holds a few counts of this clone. CDR3 protein: CASSVVGFASTDTQYF. The CDR3 DNA reads as TGTGCCAGCAGCGTAGTCGGGTTCGCTAGCACAGATACGCAGTATTTT. V and J are TRBV9 and TRBJ2-3; D unclear. CDR1 is SGDLS, CDR2 YYNGEE, per germline. CDR3 length: 16 residues. The germline V and J ends were trimmed by 0 bases and 0 bases, with 11 bases remaining between them. Drawing the rest from reference TRBV9 and TRBJ2-3, the complete variable domain is DSGVTQTPKHLITATGQRVTLRCSPRSGDLSVYWYQQSLDQGLQFLIQYYNGEERAKGNILERFSAQQFPDLHSELNLSSLELGDSALYFCASSVVGFASTDTQYFGPGTRLTVL.

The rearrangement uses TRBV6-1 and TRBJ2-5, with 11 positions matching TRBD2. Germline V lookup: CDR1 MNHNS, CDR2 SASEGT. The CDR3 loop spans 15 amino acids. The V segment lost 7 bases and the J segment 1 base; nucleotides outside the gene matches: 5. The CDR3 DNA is TGTGCCAGCAAACGACTAGCGGGGACCCAAGAGACCCAGTACTTC. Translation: CASKRLAGTQETQYF.

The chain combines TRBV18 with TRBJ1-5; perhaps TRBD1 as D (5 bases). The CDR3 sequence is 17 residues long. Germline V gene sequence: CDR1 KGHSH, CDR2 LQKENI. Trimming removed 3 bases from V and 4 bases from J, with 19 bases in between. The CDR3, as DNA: TGTGCCAGCTCACCGCCCAGGCTCGGGGGGAATAATCAGCCCCAGCATTTT. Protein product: CASSPPRLGGNNQPQHF. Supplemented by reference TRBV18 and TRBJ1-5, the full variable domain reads NAGVMQNPRHLVRRRGQEARLRCSPMKGHSHVYWYRQLPEEGLKFMVYLQKENIIDESGMPKERFSAEFPKEGPSILRIQQVVRGDSAAYFCASSPPRLGGNNQPQHFGDGTRLSIL.

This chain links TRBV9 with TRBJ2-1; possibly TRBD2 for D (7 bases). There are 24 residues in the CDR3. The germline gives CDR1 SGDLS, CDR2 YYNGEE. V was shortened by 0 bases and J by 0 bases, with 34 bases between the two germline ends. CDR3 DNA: TGTGCCAGCAGCGTAGCTACGGGGGGCGCGGGGACCCCCCTCCGTAGGAGCTCCTACAATGAGCAGTTCTTC. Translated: CASSVATGGAGTPLRRSSYNEQFF.

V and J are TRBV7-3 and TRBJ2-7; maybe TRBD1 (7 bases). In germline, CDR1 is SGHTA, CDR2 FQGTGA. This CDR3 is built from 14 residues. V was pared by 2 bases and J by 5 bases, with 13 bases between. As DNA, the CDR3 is TGTGCCAGCAGCTTAGGAGGGGGCATGGACGAGCAGTACTTC. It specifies CASSLGGGMDEQYF.

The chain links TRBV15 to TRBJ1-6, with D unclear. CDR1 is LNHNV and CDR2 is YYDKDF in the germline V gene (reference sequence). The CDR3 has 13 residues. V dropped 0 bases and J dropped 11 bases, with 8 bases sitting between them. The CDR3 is CATSRDIQTPLHF. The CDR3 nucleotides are TGTGCCACCAGCAGAGATATACAAACACCCCTCCACTTT. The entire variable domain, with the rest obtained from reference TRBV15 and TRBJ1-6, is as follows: DAMVIQNPRYQVTQFGKPVTLSCSQTLNHNVMYWYQQKSSQAPKLLFHYYDKDFNNEADTPDNFQSRRPNTSFCFLDIRSPGLGDTAMYLCATSRDIQTPLHFGNGTRLTVT.